This TCR beta chain came from a study of T-cell reconstitution after alpha-beta-depleted transplantation in children. Unique molecular identifiers were incorporated into the prepared TCRbeta library. TCRdb re-called the PCR reads with MiXCR, one entry per CDR3 protein. The sample lists about 440,000 distinct CDR3 sequences, 43% occurring once. This clonotype was counted only a few times. The germline V gene has CDR1 LGHDT and CDR2 YNNKEL (reference sequence). The CDR3 has 15 residues. V lost 4 bases and J 5 bases, leaving 17 bases between the germline ends. The sequence was collected from a girl aged 2-10 years with aplastic anemia, due to receive a stem cell transplant. Here the sequenced sample was PBMCs, taken before TCRalphabeta/CD19-depleted stem cell transplant. The chain links TRBV3-1 to TRBJ1-2, with a weak D call TRBD1 (5 bases). In nucleotides, the CDR3 is TGTGCCAGCAGCCCTTATAGTGAAGGGGCTTATGGCTACACCTTC. Its protein is CASSPYSEGAYGYTF.